The T cell receptor (beta chain) described here comes from a study of blood T cells in healthy people across ages. About this clonotype itself: Its antigen is still unknown.

A second PCR, run for roughly 6 to 11 cycles, used a sample-barcoded 5' primer plus a J-beta primer mix. All cDNA molecules were each tagged by a template-switch adaptor with 12 random nucleotides. One entry per CDR3 protein, called by TCRdb with MiXCR from the 5' RACE reads. In the table there are over a million distinct CDR3 sequences, less than 50% of which are singletons. Notes on the study in general: TCR beta diversity per million T cells fell roughly linearly with age. Diversity figures based on one million T cells were deemed too low.

CDR3 length equals 16 residues. The germline gives CDR1 SGHVS, CDR2 FNYEAQ. The V gene end was trimmed by 4 bases and the J gene end by 2 bases; junction bases not matched to a gene: 9. Isolation recovered at least 6 million PBMCs from every sample. The chain uses TRBV7-6 and TRBJ2-3, with TRBD2 matching 7 bases. The specimen sequenced was blood. The TCR comes from a woman aged 55-70 years in good health. CDR3 DNA: TGTGCCAGCAGCTCCGAGTTTGCGGGAGCCACAGATACGCAGTATTTT. This translates into CASSSEFAGATDTQYF.